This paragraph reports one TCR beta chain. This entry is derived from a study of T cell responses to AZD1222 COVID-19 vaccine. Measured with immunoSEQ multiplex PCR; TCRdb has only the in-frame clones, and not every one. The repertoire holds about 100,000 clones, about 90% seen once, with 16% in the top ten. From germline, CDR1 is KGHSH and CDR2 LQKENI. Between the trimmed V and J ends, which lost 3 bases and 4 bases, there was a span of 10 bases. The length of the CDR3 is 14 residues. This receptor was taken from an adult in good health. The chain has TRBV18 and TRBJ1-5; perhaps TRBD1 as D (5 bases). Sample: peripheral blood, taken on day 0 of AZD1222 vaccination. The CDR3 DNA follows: TGTGCCAGCTCACCGCCGACAGATAATCAGCCCCAGCATTTT. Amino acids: CASSPPTDNQPQHF.